Below, 2 T cell receptor beta chains from the same sample are listed, as sequenced in a study of T cells in localized non-small cell lung cancer. This table comes from immunoSEQ multiplex PCR, and its TCRdb copy is limited to in-frame clones, with some not included. Of more than 30,000 clones listed, approximately 91% were seen once; the top ten hold 4.2%. This specimen consisted of peripheral blood mononuclear cells, obtained before any cancer treatment. The origin of the receptors is a woman between 40 and 69 years old with stage III lung adenocarcinoma.

This rearrangement joins TRBV18 to TRBJ1-1, with D maybe TRBD1 (6 bases). Trimming left V 1 base short and J 2 bases short, with 11 bases between. Germline CDR1 KGHSH, CDR2 LQKENI. The CDR3 is made up of 15 amino acids. CDR3 loop: CASSPRQGPNTEAFF. CDR3 nucleotides: TGTGCCAGCTCACCACGGCAGGGGCCAAACACTGAAGCTTTCTTT.

The chain links TRBV5-1 to TRBJ2-7; 11 bases line up with TRBD2. Germline values: CDR1 SGHRS, CDR2 YFSETQ. Trimming at V came to 2 bases and at J to 6 bases, leaving 4 bases not matched to a gene. The CDR3 length is 14 residues. As DNA, the CDR3 is TGCGCCAGCAGCTTAATAGCGGGAGGGAGCGAGCAGTACTTC. Amino acid sequence: CASSLIAGGSEQYF.